The 5 T cell receptor beta chains below were found in one sample sequenced in a study of sequential checkpoint blockade in melanoma. This table comes from immunoSEQ multiplex PCR, and its TCRdb copy is limited to in-frame clones, with some not included. Of around 6,300 clones in the sample, roughly 27% were seen once. As for treatment: randomized to nivolumab then ipilimumab (arm A) or the reverse (arm B). The sequencing here drew on tumor tissue (inferred from file names), taken from a patient given nivolumab and ipilimumab in sequence. These receptor sequences come from a human donor with melanoma.

The gene calls are TRBV18 and TRBJ2-2, with 8 positions matching TRBD2. Germline values: CDR1 KGHSH, CDR2 LQKENI. CDR3 size: 16 residues. Germline trimming cut 0 bases from V and 0 bases from J; bases unmatched to any gene: 0. CDR3 loop: CASSPPGLANTGELFF. The CDR3 DNA is TGTGCCAGCTCACCACCGGGACTAGCGAACACCGGGGAGCTGTTTTTT.

The V gene is TRBV1, the J gene TRBJ1-3; TRBD1 is taken as the D call from the table, unchecked against the DNA. TRBV1 is termed a pseudogene. The CDR3 runs to 17 residues. The chain's CDR3 is CASSQIRDRVSGNTIYF. The CDR3, as DNA: TGCGCCAGCAGCCAAATCCGGGACAGGGTCTCTGGAAACACCATATATTTT.

This rearrangement joins TRBV18 to TRBJ2-3; the match to TRBD1 covers 7 bases. CDR3 size: 13 residues. CDR1 KGHSH and CDR2 LQKENI come from the germline V gene. J lost 4 bases, V lost 8 bases, and 6 bases had no gene match. Here the CDR3 reads CASQNRGADTQYF. CDR3 DNA: TGTGCCAGCCAAAACAGGGGAGCAGATACGCAGTATTTT.

This clone was detected a few times. The rearrangement joins TRBV6-8 to TRBJ1-1; D gene ambiguous. V lost 3 bases and J 6 bases, leaving 11 bases between the germline ends. The CDR3 has 13 amino acids. Per the germline V gene, CDR1 is MNHGY and CDR2 is SAAAGT. CDR3 sequence reads: CASSYGFSSEAFF. The CDR3 region has the DNA TGTGCCAGCAGTTATGGTTTTTCTTCTGAAGCTTTCTTT.

This clone has ten or more counts. The chain carries TRBV11-3 and TRBJ1-1, with TRBD1 as a possible D gene (5 bases). V was pared by 6 bases and J by 2 bases, with 13 bases between. The CDR3 has 14 amino acids. CDR1 is SGHNT and CDR2 is YENEEA in the germline V gene. CDR3 DNA: TGTGCCAGCAGGTCCCTTGGGGGTAACACTGAAGCTTTCTTT. It yields the protein CASRSLGGNTEAFF.